One sample yielded the 31 T cell receptor beta chains listed below, sequenced in a study of response to subunit inactivated influenza vaccine. MiXCR, applied by TCRdb to the RT-PCR reads, yields one record per CDR3 protein. The table shows under 950,000 distinct CDR3 sequences, with around 20% occurring only once. This specimen was PBMCs from blood, taken more than 4 days after vaccination. These receptors came from a man aged 45 to 65 who received an inactivated influenza vaccine.

V usage is TRBV6-1 and J usage is TRBJ2-2; a weak D match, TRBD1 (5 bases). Per the germline V gene, CDR1 is MNHNS and CDR2 is SASEGT. Trimming shortened V by 7 bases and J by 3 bases, and 15 bases separated the two germline ends. This CDR3 contains 15 residues. In nucleotides, the CDR3 is TGTGCCAGCATAAAGCCCGACAGTCACACCGGGGAGCTGTTTTTT. It specifies CASIKPDSHTGELFF.

This clonotype has more than one count but fewer than ten. The chain uses TRBV7-9 and TRBJ2-7, with D perhaps assigned TRBD1 or TRBD2 (5 bases each). Germline CDR1 reads SEHNR; CDR2 reads FQNEAQ (reference sequence). This CDR3 comprises 13 residues. V was trimmed by 4 bases and J by 3 bases, leaving 10 bases between them. The CDR3 loop reads CASSWGTLYEQYF. In DNA form, the CDR3 reads TGTGCCAGCAGCTGGGGGACCCTCTACGAGCAGTACTTC.

This clonotype was picked up a small number of times. V is TRBV18 and J is TRBJ2-3; either TRBD1 or TRBD2 may fit D (5 bases each). This CDR3 spans 15 amino acids. CDR1 KGHSH and CDR2 LQKENI come from the germline V gene. V lost 3 bases and J 8 bases, leaving 18 bases between the germline ends. CDR3 sequence (DNA): TGTGCCAGCTCACCCCCAGGCCGGTACGGGGCTACGCAGTATTTT. As protein: CASSPPGRYGATQYF.

This clonotype was detected a few times. The chain recombines TRBV6-1 with TRBJ1-5; 9 nucleotides match TRBD1. The CDR3 loop spans 16 amino acids. Germline assignment: CDR1 MNHNS and CDR2 SASEGT. The J segment lost 0 bases and the V segment lost 5 bases, leaving 5 bases of the junction unmatched. CDR3: CASSLRQGDSNQPQHF. The CDR3 nucleotides are TGTGCCAGCAGTCTCCGACAGGGGGATAGCAATCAGCCCCAGCATTTT.

The chain uses TRBV27 and TRBJ2-1, with D hard to call. Germline V gene lookup returns CDR1 MNHEY and CDR2 SMNVEV (reference sequence). The CDR3 is 15 amino acids. Trimming took off 5 bases at V and 2 bases at J, with 13 bases between the two ends. CDR3 bases: TGTGCCAGCAGTCTCTCGATGAGCACCTACAATGAGCAGTTCTTC. Its translation: CASSLSMSTYNEQFF.

A remark on this clonotype: The germline gene is not matched at one end of the junction; a read error may be the cause. This chain connects TRBV18 to TRBJ2-7; 9 bases are a match to TRBD1. Germline V CDR1 and CDR2: KGHSH, LQKENI. The CDR3 has 15 residues. This chain's CDR3 is CASSLGQGLSYERYF. CDR3 nucleotides: TGTGCCAGCTCACTCGGACAGGGGTTGTCCTACGAGCGGTACTTC.

The table lists this clonotype with a few counts. This sequence joins TRBV6-2 or TRBV6-3 and TRBJ2-1, with 9 bases that match TRBD2. V gave up 6 bases and J gave up 13 bases; unmatched junction bases: 22. CDR1 is MNHEY, CDR2 SVGEGT, per germline. The CDR3 totals 17 residues. CDR3 loop: CASSRSTSGLQRIGQFF. CDR3 in DNA: TGTGCCAGCAGCCGAAGTACTAGCGGGCTCCAACGAATCGGACAGTTCTTC.

On this clonotype: Being one base from a much bigger clone, this may be a read error. The chain combines TRBV12-3 or TRBV12-4 with TRBJ2-5; D gene unclear. With 8 bases removed from V and 5 bases from J, the gap between germline ends came to 6 bases. The CDR3 extends over 10 amino acids. CDR3 in amino acids: CASWQETQYF. CDR3 nucleotides: TGTGCCAGCTGGCAGGAGACCCAGTACTTC.

This clonotype has a handful of counts. V is TRBV25-1 and J is TRBJ2-7; D call uncertain. Trimming took 4 bases from V and 3 from J, leaving 13 bases between them. CDR3 size: 14 residues. The germline CDR1 and CDR2 sequences are MGHDK and SYGVNS. Here the CDR3 reads CASSVGWGFYEQYF. For the CDR3, the DNA is TGTGCCAGCAGTGTTGGTTGGGGATTCTACGAGCAGTACTTC.

V gene TRBV18 combines with J gene TRBJ2-5; 7 bases fit TRBD1. Trimming took 1 base from V and 4 from J; bases not matched to a gene: 6. CDR1 and CDR2 (germline): KGHSH, LQKENI. This CDR3 has 15 residues. The CDR3 nucleotides read TGTGCCAGCTCACCACGAGAGACAGGGAGAGAGACCCAGTACTTC. Amino acids: CASSPRETGRETQYF.

V and J are TRBV28 and TRBJ2-3; 7 bases fit TRBD2. Germline V gene sequence: CDR1 MDHEN, CDR2 SYDVKM. V shed 1 base and J 2 bases; nucleotides not matched to a gene: 6. There are 16 residues in the CDR3. The CDR3 reads CASSLSAGDLTDTQYF. CDR3 bases: TGTGCCAGCAGTTTATCTGCGGGGGACCTCACAGATACGCAGTATTTT. Combining the CDR3 with reference TRBV28 and TRBJ2-3 gives the whole variable domain DVKVTQSSRYLVKRTGEKVFLECVQDMDHENMFWYRQDPGLGLRLIYFSYDVKMKEKGDIPEGYSVSREKKERFSLILESASTNQTSMYLCASSLSAGDLTDTQYFGPGTRLTVL.

This rearrangement joins TRBV12-3 or TRBV12-4 to TRBJ1-2; 7 bases are a match to TRBD1. V shed 6 bases and J 8 bases; nucleotides not matched to a gene: 9. The CDR3 has 13 residues. CDR3 loop: CASRPDRVGGYTF. The CDR3 DNA sequence: TGTGCCAGCAGACCCGACAGGGTGGGCGGCTACACCTTC.

The V call is TRBV20-1, the J call TRBJ1-2; D may be TRBD1 (6 bases). Germline CDR1 DFQATT, CDR2 SNEGSKA (reference sequence). The ends were cut back, 6 bases at V and 0 bases at J, with 14 bases in the middle. The CDR3 consists of 14 residues. DNA for the CDR3: TGCAGTGCCCCCCGGACAGTCTCTAACTATGGCTACACCTTC. This codes for CSAPRTVSNYGYTF.

This chain links TRBV4-1 with TRBJ1-1, with D perhaps matching TRBD1 (5 bases). CDR1 MGHRA and CDR2 YSYEKL come from the germline V gene. Trimming shortened V by 1 base and J by 6 bases, and 15 bases separated the two germline ends. The CDR3 is 15 amino acids. The CDR3 loop is CASSQGPPGTPEAFF. CDR3 DNA sequence: TGCGCCAGCAGCCAAGGTCCCCCAGGGACCCCTGAAGCTTTCTTT.

In regard to this clonotype: The junction does not match germline at one end; this may be a read error. The gene calls are TRBV4-3 and TRBJ2-1; weak D call: TRBD1 (5 bases). The V gene's germline CDR1 is LGHNA and CDR2 YSLEER. The CDR3 is 16 amino acids. The CDR3 here is CASSQDWGPNNNEQFF. The CDR3 coding sequence is TGCGCTAGCAGCCAAGATTGGGGCCCAAACAACAATGAGCAGTTCTTC.

This clonotype was detected a few times. The chain joins TRBV28 to TRBJ2-5; D call uncertain. Germline-derived CDR1 and CDR2 are MDHEN and SYDVKM. V gave up 5 bases and J gave up 5 bases, with 12 bases separating them. The CDR3 consists of 13 residues. The CDR3 DNA sequence: TGTGCCAGCAGTCTCTATGTCCCCGAGACCCAGTACTTC. It specifies CASSLYVPETQYF.

This chain connects TRBV28 to TRBJ2-7; D is perhaps TRBD2 (6 bases). Trimming took off 3 bases at V and 5 bases at J, with 11 bases between the two ends. CDR1 is MDHEN, CDR2 SYDVKM, per germline. The CDR3 extends over 13 amino acids. The CDR3, as DNA: TGTGCCAGCAGTTTTACTAGCATCGACGAGCAGTACTTC. Encoded protein: CASSFTSIDEQYF.

The J gene is TRBJ2-6, the V gene TRBV5-5; D is undetermined. This CDR3 has 14 amino acids. Germline values: CDR1 SGHKS, CDR2 YYEKEE (reference sequence). V lost 4 bases and J 0 bases, leaving 5 bases between the germline ends. DNA for the CDR3: TGTGCCAGCAGCCACGTCTCTGGGGCCAACGTCCTGACTTTC. It specifies CASSHVSGANVLTF.

The J gene is TRBJ2-7, the V gene TRBV6-2 or TRBV6-3, with unresolved D. Germline loops: CDR1 MNHEY, CDR2 SVGEGT. V was shortened by 7 bases and J by 0 bases, with 10 bases between the two germline ends. This CDR3 is 13 amino acids long. DNA of the CDR3: TGTGCCAGCACCGACCCGAGCTCCTACGAGCAGTACTTC. Translating it yields CASTDPSSYEQYF.

In its sample, this clonotype was seen a few times. CDR3 sequence (DNA): TGTGCCAGCAGCTCTAATTCACCCCTCCACTTT. Translation: CASSSNSPLHF. The chain is built from TRBV11-2 and TRBJ1-6, with D unresolved. Germline CDR1 and CDR2: SGHAT and FQNNGV. The CDR3 is made up of 11 amino acids. V lost 4 bases to trimming and J lost 6 bases, with 1 base between them.

This clonotype has more than one count but fewer than ten. V and J are TRBV7-8 and TRBJ1-1; no definite D call. Germline CDR1 reads SGHVS; CDR2 reads FQNEAQ. The germline V and J ends were trimmed by 1 base and 8 bases, with 11 bases remaining between them. The CDR3 has 13 amino acids. CDR3 residues: CASSLEPGTEAFF. CDR3 nucleotides: TGTGCCAGCAGCTTAGAGCCAGGTACGGAAGCTTTCTTT.

The gene calls are TRBV20-1 and TRBJ2-3, with 8 bases lining up with TRBD1. The V and J ends lost 0 bases and 5 bases, in that order; junction bases with no gene match: 7. The CDR3 sequence is 15 residues long. Germline V lookup: CDR1 DFQATT, CDR2 SNEGSKA (reference sequence). Written as DNA, the CDR3 is TGCAGTGCTAGAGAACCCAGGGGGCTAGGAGATACGCAGTATTTT. Residues: CSAREPRGLGDTQYF.

The chain has TRBV15 and TRBJ2-2; 10 bases line up with TRBD2. Germline CDR1 and CDR2: LNHNV and YYDKDF (reference sequence). This CDR3 is 20 amino acids long. The ends lost 3 bases at V and 7 bases at J; junction bases unmatched: 20. CDR3 loop: CATSRTIKRLAGDSGGELFF. CDR3 in DNA: TGTGCCACCAGCAGGACTATTAAAAGGCTAGCGGGGGACAGTGGCGGGGAGCTGTTTTTT.

This chain uses TRBV2 with TRBJ2-1, with D perhaps TRBD2 (7 bases). CDR1 SNHLY and CDR2 FYNNEI come from the germline V gene. CDR3 length equals 11 residues. Deletions cut 7 bases from V and 12 bases from J, with 13 bases between. This CDR3 is CASIWGGVQFF. The CDR3 nucleotides read TGTGCCAGCATTTGGGGGGGCGTGCAGTTCTTC.

This clonotype showed up just a few times. The chain links TRBV14 to TRBJ1-4, with D maybe TRBD1 (5 bases). V lost 0 bases, J lost 10 bases, and 9 bases lay in between. The germline V gene encodes CDR1 SGHDN and CDR2 FVKESK. This CDR3 region has 13 residues. The CDR3 spells CASSQDLQGKLFF. CDR3 nucleotides: TGTGCCAGCAGCCAAGATCTTCAGGGAAAACTGTTTTTT.

This clonotype came up a few times. V usage is TRBV5-1 and J usage is TRBJ1-6, with 7 bases identical to TRBD1. V lost 3 bases and J lost 9; bases outside the gene matches: 12. Germline V gives CDR1 SGHRS, CDR2 YFSETQ. The CDR3 has 16 residues. The CDR3 protein is CASSSDSGTARSPLHF. The CDR3 nucleotides read TGCGCCAGCAGCTCCGACTCCGGGACAGCGCGTTCACCCCTCCACTTT.

V and J are TRBV6-2 or TRBV6-3 and TRBJ2-3, with 13 bases identical to TRBD2. V trimming: 6 bases; J trimming: 5 bases; junction bases outside the gene matches: 5. The germline V gene encodes CDR1 MNHEY and CDR2 SVGEGT. This CDR3 has 15 residues. The CDR3 loop reads CASRPGLAGRDTQYF. CDR3 DNA sequence: TGTGCCAGCAGGCCGGGACTAGCGGGAAGAGATACGCAGTATTTT.

In this sample, this clonotype turned up many times. The V gene is TRBV20-1, the J gene TRBJ2-5; D may match TRBD1 or TRBD2 (5 bases each). Looked up from germline, CDR1 is DFQATT and CDR2 is SNEGSKA (reference sequence). This CDR3 comprises 16 residues. V lost 0 bases and J lost 1, with 15 bases in between. CDR3 residues: CSARDNLPGTQETQYF. DNA for the CDR3: TGCAGTGCTAGAGATAACCTACCGGGGACCCAAGAGACCCAGTACTTC.

The V call is TRBV2, the J call TRBJ2-2; D call uncertain. V was shortened by 4 bases and J by 0 bases, with 9 bases between the two germline ends. The germline V gene has CDR1 SNHLY and CDR2 FYNNEI. This CDR3 has 15 amino acids. The CDR3 DNA reads as TGTGCCAGCAGTGCCCAGCCCGCGAACACCGGGGAGCTGTTTTTT. This translates into CASSAQPANTGELFF.

This clonotype was detected only a few times. The V and J genes are TRBV28 and TRBJ1-1; 8 bases match TRBD1. Losses at the gene ends were 7 bases for V and 10 bases for J; bases not matched to a gene: 2. Germline V gene sequence: CDR1 MDHEN, CDR2 SYDVKM. The CDR3 is made up of 10 amino acids. DNA of the CDR3: TGTGCCAGCAAAGACAGGGGAGCTTTCTTT. Translated, it gives CASKDRGAFF.

The rearrangement joins TRBV6-2 or TRBV6-3 to TRBJ1-1; weak D call: TRBD1 (6 bases). CDR3 size: 14 residues. Germline CDR1 MNHEY, CDR2 SVGEGT. Trimming took 6 bases from V and 4 from J, leaving 15 bases between them. The CDR3 loop is CASSPLNRVTEAFF. The CDR3 DNA sequence: TGTGCCAGCAGCCCATTAAACAGGGTCACTGAAGCTTTCTTT.